This T cell receptor (beta chain) was documented in a study of cytomegalovirus exposure and HLA in healthy donors. Looked up from germline, CDR1 is GTSNPN and CDR2 is SVGIG (reference sequence). J gave up 0 bases and V 5 bases, and 3 bases lay outside the gene matches. The CDR3 runs 13 residues. PCR used 60 Vbeta primers and 13 Jbeta primers. The repertoire was sequenced with immunoSEQ multiplex PCR; TCRdb's copy has only in-frame clones and lacks some. The table lists tens of thousands of clones, under 80% of them singletons, with about 7% in the top ten. Note on this clone: Its cognate antigen is unknown.

Study results and caveats: As was reported, the classifier diagnosed cytomegalovirus status with high specificity and sensitivity.

This chain connects TRBV30 to TRBJ1-1; 7 positions match TRBD1. The specimen was PBMCs. The sequence came from a man younger than 45 in good health and CMV-seropositive. The CDR3 loop is CAWSGTVNTEAFF. In DNA form, the CDR3 reads TGTGCCTGGTCGGGGACAGTGAACACTGAAGCTTTCTTT.